This entry lists 9 T cell receptor beta chains sequenced from one sample in a study of CD8 T cells in Susac syndrome. Random hexamers served to reverse transcribe roughly 0.45 to 1 ug RNA. Each CDR3 protein gets one entry after TCRdb re-called the immunoSEQ multiplex PCR reads with MiXCR. The sample includes around 270,000 distinct CDR3 sequences, roughly 85% of them seen just once. The sample was CD8+ T cells from PBMCs. Receptors were obtained from a human donor with multiple sclerosis.

This chain joins TRBV5-6 and TRBJ1-5; D gene uncertain. The CDR3 totals 12 residues. V was trimmed by 5 bases and J by 7 bases, leaving 10 bases between them. The germline CDR1 and CDR2 sequences are SGHDT and YYEEEE. This chain's CDR3 is CASSQLGQPQHF. The CDR3 DNA reads TGTGCCAGCAGTCAATTAGGACAGCCCCAGCATTTT.

The chain combines TRBV20-1 with TRBJ2-7; TRBD2 aligns across 8 bases. This CDR3 comprises 16 residues. The junction had 12 bases not matched to a gene; V was cut back by 5 bases and J by 0 bases. In germline, CDR1 is DFQATT, CDR2 SNEGSKA (reference sequence). CDR3 in amino acids: CSAPPLLAEVSYEQYF. CDR3 nucleotides: TGCAGTGCTCCACCCTTACTAGCGGAGGTCTCCTACGAGCAGTACTTC.

J is TRBJ2-3 and V is TRBV6-5; either TRBD1 or TRBD2 may fit D (5 bases each). The CDR3 sequence is 14 residues long. The V and J ends lost 6 bases and 4 bases respectively, with 14 bases between them. CDR1 is MNHEY, CDR2 SVGAGI, per germline. The CDR3 DNA sequence: TGTGCCAGCAGCCCTGAGGGGATCGCAGATACGCAGTATTTT. Translation: CASSPEGIADTQYF.

The J gene is TRBJ2-1, the V gene TRBV6-2 or TRBV6-3; no clear D gene. The CDR3 extends over 12 amino acids. Germline CDR1 is MNHEY and CDR2 is SVGEGT. Trimming removed 6 bases from V and 9 bases from J, with 12 bases in between. The CDR3 spells CASSPGPIEQFF. The CDR3 DNA follows: TGTGCCAGCAGCCCCGGCCCCATTGAGCAGTTCTTC.

This chain joins TRBV10-3 and TRBJ1-1, with D possibly being TRBD1 (6 bases). CDR3 length equals 13 residues. V lost 8 bases and J 1 base, leaving 11 bases between the germline ends. CDR1 and CDR2 (germline): ENHRY, SYGVKD. In DNA, the CDR3 is TGTGCCATCCAGGGGCCAAGGAACACTGAAGCTTTCTTT. Translating it yields CAIQGPRNTEAFF.

The V call is TRBV12-3 or TRBV12-4, the J call TRBJ2-7; D not resolved. The germline V and J ends were trimmed by 3 bases and 3 bases, with 9 bases remaining between them. This CDR3 contains 13 residues. The CDR3 DNA reads as TGTGCCAGCAGTTTCGGAAATATCTACGAGCAGTACTTC. Amino acid sequence: CASSFGNIYEQYF.

This clonotype was observed once. This chain connects TRBV29-1 to TRBJ1-1; D remains unclear. The CDR3 has 16 residues. Germline V lookup: CDR1 SQVTM, CDR2 ANQGSEA. Deletions cut 7 bases from V and 6 bases from J, with 27 bases between. The CDR3 reads CSADLPLTTSPAEAFF. In DNA, the CDR3 is TGCAGCGCTGACCTCCCACTTACGACCAGTCCAGCTGAAGCTTTCTTT. The full variable domain, in which reference TRBV29-1 and TRBJ1-1 provide the parts outside the CDR3, is SAVISQKPSRDICQRGTSLTIQCQVDSQVTMMFWYRQQPGQSLTLIATANQGSEATYESGFVIDKFPISRPNLTFSTLTVSNMSPEDSSIYLCSADLPLTTSPAEAFFGQGTRLTVV.

The rearrangement links TRBV6-2 or TRBV6-3 to TRBJ2-1; tentatively, D is TRBD2 (5 bases). Between the trimmed V and J ends, which lost 6 bases and 3 bases, there was a span of 15 bases. CDR1 is MNHEY, CDR2 SVGEGT, per germline. The CDR3 consists of 15 residues. The DNA for the CDR3 is TGTGCCAGCAGGCGCCCGACTACCTTCTACAATGAGCAGTTCTTC. It translates to CASRRPTTFYNEQFF.

This chain joins TRBV27 and TRBJ2-1; 10 bases align to TRBD2. The germline V gene encodes CDR1 MNHEY and CDR2 SMNVEV (reference sequence). There are 12 residues in the CDR3. V lost 8 bases to trimming and J lost 7 bases; unmatched junction nucleotides: 2. The CDR3 region has the DNA TGTGCCAGCGGACTAGCGGTGAATGAGCAGTTCTTC. It encodes CASGLAVNEQFF.